The TCR beta chain under discussion was sequenced for a study of control samples from healthy donors and cancer patients. Germline CDR1 SGHTA, CDR2 FQGNSA. V gave up 0 bases and J gave up 3 bases; unmatched junction bases: 6. The CDR3 has 16 amino acids. Using immunoSEQ multiplex PCR, the repertoire was profiled, and TCRdb retains in-frame clones only, with some absent. The table shows under 85,000 clones, with roughly 87% occurring only once. This chain uses TRBV7-2 with TRBJ2-7; 9 nucleotides match TRBD2. What was sequenced was PBMCs. The TCR sequence derives from a man in his fifties or sixties with colorectal cancer. The CDR3 DNA reads as TGTGCCAGCAGCTTAGCAGGTAGCGGGGGCTACTACGAGCAGTACTTC. Residues: CASSLAGSGGYYEQYF.